The T cell receptor beta chain described here comes from a study of blood T cell repertoires in COVID-19. Study information: There were acute and convalescent COVID-19 samples, and they came from the United States, Italy and Spain. PBMCs, B-cell-depleted T cells, or T cells were the source of the cDNA or gDNA that made up the material.

Seattle patients were enrolled while actively infected and followed longitudinally. Looked up from germline, CDR1 is MDHEN and CDR2 is SYDVKM. The CDR3 consists of 17 residues. Between the trimmed V and J ends, which lost 3 bases and 1 base, there was a span of 16 bases. Libraries were prepared by immunoSEQ multiplex PCR; TCRdb keeps only in-frame clonotypes and omits some of them. This table holds roughly 290,000 clones, approximately 90% found once. This receptor was taken from a woman in her thirties with COVID-19, enrolled during active disease. The specimen was peripheral blood. The chain is built from TRBV28 and TRBJ1-3; possible D gene TRBD1, 5 bases. The CDR3 protein is CASSFPGLQGSGNTIYF. In DNA, the CDR3 is TGTGCCAGCAGTTTTCCCGGCCTTCAGGGTTCTGGAAACACCATATATTTT.